The text below deals with one T cell receptor (beta chain). Its antigen is undetermined. The CDR3 has 18 amino acids. Germline lookup yields CDR1 SGHDN and CDR2 FVKESK. V lost 0 bases, J lost 1 base, and 19 bases lay in between. This specimen belongs to a study of T cell responses to AZD1222 COVID-19 vaccine. General observations from the study: The donor group comprised mostly white British people and more females; the analysis possibly underestimated clonal diversity.

The assay was immunoSEQ multiplex PCR, and TCRdb's table has in-frame clones only and misses some. The repertoire holds approximately 170,000 clones, 80% to 95% seen once, with about 4.4% in the top ten. The sequencing used peripheral blood, collected on day 0 of AZD1222 vaccination. The receptor's source is an adult in good health. The rearrangement links TRBV14 to TRBJ2-7, with D possibly TRBD2 on 6 matching bases. CDR3 region: CASSQDYYTGVGSYEQYF. The DNA for the CDR3 is TGTGCCAGCAGCCAAGACTATTATACGGGAGTAGGTTCCTACGAGCAGTACTTC.